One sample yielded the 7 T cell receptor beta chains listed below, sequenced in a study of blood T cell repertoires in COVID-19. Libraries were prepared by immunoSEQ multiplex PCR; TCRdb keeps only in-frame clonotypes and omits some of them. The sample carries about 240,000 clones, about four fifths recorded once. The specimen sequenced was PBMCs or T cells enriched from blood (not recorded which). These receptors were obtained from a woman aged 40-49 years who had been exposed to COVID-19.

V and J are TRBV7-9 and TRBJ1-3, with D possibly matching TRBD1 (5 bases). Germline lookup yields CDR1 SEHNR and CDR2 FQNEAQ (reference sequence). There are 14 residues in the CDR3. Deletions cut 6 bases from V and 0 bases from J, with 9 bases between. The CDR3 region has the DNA TGTGCCAGCAGGGACACTTACTCTGGAAACACCATATATTTT. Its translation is CASRDTYSGNTIYF.

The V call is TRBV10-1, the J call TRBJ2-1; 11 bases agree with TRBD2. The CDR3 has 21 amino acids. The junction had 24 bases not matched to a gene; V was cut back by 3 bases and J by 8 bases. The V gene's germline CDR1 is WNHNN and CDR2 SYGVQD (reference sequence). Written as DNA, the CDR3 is TGCGCCAGCAGTGATGACATGGTAATAGCGGGGGGGCCGTTGAAAAGGGATGAGCAGTTCTTC. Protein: CASSDDMVIAGGPLKRDEQFF.

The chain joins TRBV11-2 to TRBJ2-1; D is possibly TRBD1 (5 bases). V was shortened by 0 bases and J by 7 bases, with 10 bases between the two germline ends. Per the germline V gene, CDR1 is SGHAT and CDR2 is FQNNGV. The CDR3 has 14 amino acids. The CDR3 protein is CASSLERGGNEQFF. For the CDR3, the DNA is TGTGCCAGCAGCTTAGAAAGGGGCGGAAATGAGCAGTTCTTC.

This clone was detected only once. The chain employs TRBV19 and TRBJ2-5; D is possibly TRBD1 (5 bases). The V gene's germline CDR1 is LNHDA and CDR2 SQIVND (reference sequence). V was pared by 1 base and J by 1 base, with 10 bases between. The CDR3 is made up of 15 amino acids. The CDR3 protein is CASSIGLDSQETQYF. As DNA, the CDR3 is TGTGCCAGTAGTATAGGCTTAGACAGCCAAGAGACCCAGTACTTC.

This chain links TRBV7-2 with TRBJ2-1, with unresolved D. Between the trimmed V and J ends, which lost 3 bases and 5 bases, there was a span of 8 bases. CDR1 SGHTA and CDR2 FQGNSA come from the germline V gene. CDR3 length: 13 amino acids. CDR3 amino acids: CASSFYLDNEQFF. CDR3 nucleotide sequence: TGTGCCAGCAGCTTCTACCTTGACAATGAGCAGTTCTTC. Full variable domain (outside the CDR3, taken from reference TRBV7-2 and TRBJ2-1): GAGVSQSPSNKVTEKGKDVELRCDPISGHTALYWYRQSLGQGLEFLIYFQGNSAPDKSGLPSDRFSAERTGGSVSTLTIQRTQQEDSAVYLCASSFYLDNEQFFGPGTRLTVL.

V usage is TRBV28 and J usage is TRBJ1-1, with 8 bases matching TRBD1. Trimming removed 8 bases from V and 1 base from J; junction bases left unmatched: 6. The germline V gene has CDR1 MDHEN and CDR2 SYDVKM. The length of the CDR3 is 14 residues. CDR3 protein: CASFTGQGNTEAFF. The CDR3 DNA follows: TGTGCCAGCTTCACAGGACAGGGGAACACTGAAGCTTTCTTT.

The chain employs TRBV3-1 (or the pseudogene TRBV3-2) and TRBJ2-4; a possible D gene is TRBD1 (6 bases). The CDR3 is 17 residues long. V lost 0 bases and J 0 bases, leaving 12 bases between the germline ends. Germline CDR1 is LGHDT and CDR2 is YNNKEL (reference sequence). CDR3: CASSQDGGGLAKNIQYF. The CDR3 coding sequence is TGTGCCAGCAGCCAAGATGGGGGCGGGCTAGCCAAAAACATTCAGTACTTC.